What follows are 3 T cell receptor beta chains derived from one specimen sequenced in a study of blood T cells in healthy people across ages. It was with a sample-barcoded 5' primer and a J-beta primer mix that a second PCR of roughly 7 to 11 cycles was run. TCRdb called the 5' RACE reads again in MiXCR, with one record for every CDR3 protein. The sample has about 680,000 distinct CDR3 sequences, approximately 50% seen once; the top ten hold under 35%. The sequencing sample was made of blood. Receptors were obtained from a woman aged 55-70 years in good health.

The V call is TRBV7-2, the J call TRBJ1-1; D remains ambiguous. This CDR3 region has 14 residues. Trimming cost V 5 bases and J 0 bases, with 10 bases left between them. Germline V gene data show CDR1 as SGHTA and CDR2 as FQGNSA. CDR3 in amino acids: CASSPRWMNTEAFF. The CDR3 DNA is TGTGCCAGCAGCCCACGGTGGATGAACACTGAAGCTTTCTTT.

This clonotype showed up just once. For the CDR3, the DNA is TGCAGTGCTAGGACTGCGGGGGGGGTCAATGAGCAGTTCTTC. Its translation is CSARTAGGVNEQFF. This chain links TRBV20-1 with TRBJ2-1; 9 nucleotides align to TRBD2. The germline V gene encodes CDR1 DFQATT and CDR2 SNEGSKA (reference sequence). The CDR3 has 14 residues. After removal of 3 bases from V and 6 bases from J, the junction contained 6 bases not matched to a gene.

This sequence joins TRBV12-3 or TRBV12-4 and TRBJ2-5, with D possibly TRBD2 on 7 matching bases. The J call could be wrong; TRBJ2-7 is a better fit for the DNA end. This CDR3 comprises 14 residues. The CDR3 protein is CASSSGGHPYEQYF. The DNA for the CDR3 is TGTGCCAGCAGTTCGGGGGGCCACCCCTACGAGCAGTACTTC.